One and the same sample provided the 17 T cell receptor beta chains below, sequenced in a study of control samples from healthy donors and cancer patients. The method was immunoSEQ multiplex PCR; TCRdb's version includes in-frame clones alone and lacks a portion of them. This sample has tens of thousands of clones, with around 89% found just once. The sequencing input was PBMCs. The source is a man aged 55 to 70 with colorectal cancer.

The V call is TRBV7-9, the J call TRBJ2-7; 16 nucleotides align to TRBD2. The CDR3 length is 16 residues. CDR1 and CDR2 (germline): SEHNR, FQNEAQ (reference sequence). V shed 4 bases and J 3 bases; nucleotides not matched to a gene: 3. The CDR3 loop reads CASSSGTSGGGYEQYF. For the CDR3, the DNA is TGTGCCAGCAGCTCAGGGACTAGCGGGGGGGGCTACGAGCAGTACTTC. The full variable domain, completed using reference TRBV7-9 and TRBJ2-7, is DTGVSQNPRHKITKRGQNVTFRCDPISEHNRLYWYRQTLGQGPEFLTYFQNEAQLEKSRLLSDRFSAERPKGSFSTLEIQRTEQGDSAMYLCASSSGTSGGGYEQYFGPGTRLTVT.

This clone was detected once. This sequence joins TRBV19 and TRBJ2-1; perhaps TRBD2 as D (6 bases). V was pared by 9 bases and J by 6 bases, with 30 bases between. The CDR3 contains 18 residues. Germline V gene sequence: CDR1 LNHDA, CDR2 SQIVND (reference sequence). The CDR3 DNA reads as TGTGCCAGCCCCATAAGAGAAAGGGGACTCGTTAGTGGCAATGAGCAGTTCTTC. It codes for CASPIRERGLVSGNEQFF.

The CDR3 protein is CASSSGGGSSYNSPLHF. CDR3 nucleotides: TGTGCCAGCAGCTCAGGGGGGGGTAGCTCCTATAATTCACCCCTCCACTTT. The chain links TRBV3-1 (or the pseudogene TRBV3-2) to TRBJ1-6; TRBD1 matches at 7 bases. The CDR3 length is 17 residues. Looked up from germline, CDR1 is LGHDT and CDR2 is YNNKEL (reference sequence). Trimming cost V 5 bases and J 0 bases; bases outside gene matches: 7.

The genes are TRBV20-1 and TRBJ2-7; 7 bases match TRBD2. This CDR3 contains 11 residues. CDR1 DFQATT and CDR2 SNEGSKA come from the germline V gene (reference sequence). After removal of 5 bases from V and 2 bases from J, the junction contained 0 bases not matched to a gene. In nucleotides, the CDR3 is TGCAGTGCTCTAGCGGCCTACGAGCAGTACTTC. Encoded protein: CSALAAYEQYF.

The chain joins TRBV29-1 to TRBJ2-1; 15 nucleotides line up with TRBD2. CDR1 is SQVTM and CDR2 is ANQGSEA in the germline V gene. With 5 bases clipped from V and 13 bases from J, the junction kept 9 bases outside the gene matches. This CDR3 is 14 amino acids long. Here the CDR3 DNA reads TGCAGCGTTACCCGGACTAGCGGGGGGGCCGGACAGTTCTTC. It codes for CSVTRTSGGAGQFF.

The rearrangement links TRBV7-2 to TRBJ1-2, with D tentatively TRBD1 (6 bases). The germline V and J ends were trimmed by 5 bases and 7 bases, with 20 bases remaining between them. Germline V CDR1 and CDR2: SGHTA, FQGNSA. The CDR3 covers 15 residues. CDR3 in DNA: TGTGCCAGCAGCGGCAGGGGCCTCCAGGAAGCTGGCTACACCTTC. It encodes CASSGRGLQEAGYTF.

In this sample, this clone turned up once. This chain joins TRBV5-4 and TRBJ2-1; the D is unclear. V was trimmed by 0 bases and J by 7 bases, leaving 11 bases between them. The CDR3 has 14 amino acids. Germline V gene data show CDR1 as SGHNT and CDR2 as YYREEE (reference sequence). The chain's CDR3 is CASSLVGSMNEQFF. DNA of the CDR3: TGTGCCAGCAGCTTGGTGGGCTCGATGAATGAGCAGTTCTTC.

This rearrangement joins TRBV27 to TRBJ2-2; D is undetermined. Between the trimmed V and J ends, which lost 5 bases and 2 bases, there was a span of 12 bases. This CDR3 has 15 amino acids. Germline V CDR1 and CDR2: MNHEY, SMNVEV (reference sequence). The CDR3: CASSVGDVNTGELFF. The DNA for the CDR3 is TGTGCCAGCAGTGTCGGCGACGTAAACACCGGGGAGCTGTTTTTT.

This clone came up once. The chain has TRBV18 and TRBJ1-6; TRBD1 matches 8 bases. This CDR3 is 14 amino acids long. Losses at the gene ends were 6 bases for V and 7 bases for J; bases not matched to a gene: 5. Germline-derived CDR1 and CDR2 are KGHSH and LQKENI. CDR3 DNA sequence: TGTGCCAGCTCCCTGACAGGGGACAATTCACCCCTCCACTTT. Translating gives CASSLTGDNSPLHF.

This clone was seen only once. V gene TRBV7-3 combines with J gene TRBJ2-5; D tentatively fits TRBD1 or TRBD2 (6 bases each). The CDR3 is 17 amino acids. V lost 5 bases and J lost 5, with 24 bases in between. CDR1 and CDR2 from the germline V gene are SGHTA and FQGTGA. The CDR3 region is CASSRLPGTWRGETQYF. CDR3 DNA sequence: TGTGCCAGCAGCCGCTTACCCGGGACTTGGAGGGGGGAGACCCAGTACTTC.

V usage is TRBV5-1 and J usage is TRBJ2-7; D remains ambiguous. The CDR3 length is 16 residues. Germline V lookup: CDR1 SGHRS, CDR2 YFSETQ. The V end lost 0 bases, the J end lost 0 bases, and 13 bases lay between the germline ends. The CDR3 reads CASSLGGGQSSYEQYF. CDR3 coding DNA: TGCGCCAGCAGCTTGGGAGGCGGTCAAAGCTCCTACGAGCAGTACTTC.

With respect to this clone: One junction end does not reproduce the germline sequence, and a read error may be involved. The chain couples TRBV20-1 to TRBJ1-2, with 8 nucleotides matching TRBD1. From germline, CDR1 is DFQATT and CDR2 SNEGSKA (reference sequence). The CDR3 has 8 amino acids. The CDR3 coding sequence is TGCAGTGCTAGGGGACAGGTCTTC. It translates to CSARGQVF.

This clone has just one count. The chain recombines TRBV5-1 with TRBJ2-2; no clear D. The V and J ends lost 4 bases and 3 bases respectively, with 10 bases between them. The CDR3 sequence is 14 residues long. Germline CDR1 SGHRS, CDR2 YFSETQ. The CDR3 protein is CASSPEGYTGELFF. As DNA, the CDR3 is TGCGCCAGCAGCCCAGAAGGCTACACCGGGGAGCTGTTTTTT.

The CDR3 coding sequence is TGTGCCAGCACCGGGACTACCGCCTTGGGTACGCAGTATTTT. Translated: CASTGTTALGTQYF. J is TRBJ2-3 and V is TRBV9, with 7 bases identical to TRBD2. The V gene's germline CDR1 is SGDLS and CDR2 YYNGEE. The CDR3 sequence is 14 residues long. V trimming: 6 bases; J trimming: 8 bases; junction bases outside the gene matches: 12.

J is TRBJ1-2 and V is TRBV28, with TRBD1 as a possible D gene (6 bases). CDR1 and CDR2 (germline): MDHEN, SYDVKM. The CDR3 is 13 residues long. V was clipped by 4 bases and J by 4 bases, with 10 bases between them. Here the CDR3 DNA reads TGTGCCAGCAGTTGGGGGGGCCTCTATGGCTACACCTTC. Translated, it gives CASSWGGLYGYTF.

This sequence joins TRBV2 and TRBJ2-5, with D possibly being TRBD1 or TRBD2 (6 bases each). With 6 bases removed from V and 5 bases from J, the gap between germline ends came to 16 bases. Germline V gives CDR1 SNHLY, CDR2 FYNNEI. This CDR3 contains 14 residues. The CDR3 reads CASRAPGGWETQYF. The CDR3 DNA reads TGTGCCAGCAGAGCCCCCGGGGGCTGGGAGACCCAGTACTTC.

The CDR3 bases are TGTGCCAGCAGCTTAGTAGGTTCAGGGGTCTACGAGCAGTACTTC. This translates into CASSLVGSGVYEQYF. The rearrangement uses TRBV7-2 and TRBJ2-7; perhaps TRBD1 as D (6 bases). Trimming shortened V by 1 base and J by 3 bases, and 13 bases separated the two germline ends. Per germline, CDR1 SGHTA and CDR2 FQGNSA. This CDR3 is built from 15 residues.